This is a list of T cell receptor beta chains from one sample in a study of T cell repertoires in cytomegalovirus infection. These receptors' targets are unknown. Each CDR3 protein is one row after TCRdb ran MiXCR on the reads. Counted here are roughly 100,000 distinct CDR3 sequences, around 40% occurring once; the ten biggest clones make up just under 75%. This material consisted of CD8+ T cells from cultured PBMCs, taken from culture after CMV antigen stimulation. All receptors derive from a human donor in good health (CMV status not recorded). Some clones in this sample may be carry-over from other donors' samples. Both conserved end residues are trimmed from each CDR3.

J gene	V gene	CDR3 protein
TRBJ1-4	TRBV7-9	ASSFNEKLF
TRBJ2-7	TRBV7-6	ASSLTDNSYEQY
TRBJ2-6	TRBV7-9	ASSLEAGEPGQELSGANVLT
TRBJ2-3	TRBV7-2	ASSLFADTQY
TRBJ2-2	TRBV7-9	ASSFNLAVTGELF
TRBJ1-2	TRBV20-1	SALNRAFSYGYT
TRBJ1-2	TRBV28	ASSLWTGNSYT
TRBJ2-1	TRBV10-3	AINDGYNEQF
TRBJ2-7	TRBV6-5	ASSYSMGQGASEQY
TRBJ2-7	TRBV7-8	ASSLVSSGEQY
TRBJ2-1	TRBV27	ASSWTLSSYNEQF
TRBJ2-5	TRBV7-9	ASSPTSGEETQY
TRBJ2-7	TRBV7-6	ASSLAQGGPYEQY
TRBJ1-4	TRBV7-2	ASSLGRVFEKLF
TRBJ2-3	TRBV12-3/TRBV12-4	ASRRYEGTDTQY
TRBJ2-2	TRBV28	ASSLWGENTGELF
TRBJ2-7	TRBV6-8	ASRAGLAVYEQY
TRBJ1-6	TRBV28	ASSLLRGLSNNSPLH
TRBJ1-1	TRBV20-1	SAARIMNTEAF
TRBJ1-4	TRBV7-2	ASSLEASEKQF
TRBJ2-7	TRBV2	ASSGGQRPYEQY
TRBJ1-1	TRBV13	ASSSLQGGNTEAF
TRBJ1-4	TRBV14	ASSQEVGGKLF
TRBJ2-7	TRBV27	ASSGQGSYEQY
TRBJ2-1	TRBV28	ASSLVTSGTYNEQF
TRBJ2-5	TRBV29-1	SVRGGIQETQY
TRBJ2-3	TRBV12-3/TRBV12-4	ASSLPWEGVGTDTQY
TRBJ1-1	TRBV6-6	ASSFTRGNTEAF
TRBJ1-1	TRBV19	ASRETDLMNTEAF
TRBJ2-6	TRBV7-9	ASSPAVAGANVLT
TRBJ2-5	TRBV27	ASGGGEETQY
TRBJ2-1	TRBV10-3	ASRGNSSYNEQF
TRBJ2-3	TRBV27	ASSTSGQAVGTDTQY
TRBJ2-1	TRBV14	ASSQRRVSGPGNEQF
TRBJ1-2	TRBV7-9	ASSLGEIFYGYT